This T cell receptor (beta chain) was recovered during a study of shared clonotypes between healthy human individuals. Study-level information: Every donor yielded three CD4 naive, three CD4 memory, two CD8 naive and one CD8 memory plate.

Profiled with immunoSEQ multiplex PCR; TCRdb holds only in-frame clones, not every one. The data contain 550,000 to 800,000 clones, approximately 79% of them singletons. As for this clone: A much larger clone differs from this one at a single base, so this may be a read error. The same CDR3 also results from other DNA sequences found in this sample.

Everyone who donated was a Caucasian adult who lived in Nashville, Tennessee. The CDR3 contains 13 residues. V lost 4 bases and J lost 1, with 7 bases in between. CDR1 SGHVS and CDR2 FQNEAQ come from the germline V gene. This TCR came from a woman in her thirties in good health. The chain joins TRBV7-8 to TRBJ2-5, with D tentatively TRBD1 or TRBD2 (5 bases each). The source material was memory CD4+ T cells sorted from blood. Subset in this sample: CD45RA-negative fraction. The CDR3 sequence is CASSSGTQETQYF. In DNA, the CDR3 is TGTGCCAGCAGCTCGGGGACCCAAGAGACCCAGTACTTC.